This T cell receptor beta chain was documented in a study of control samples from healthy donors and cancer patients. The repertoire was sequenced with immunoSEQ multiplex PCR; TCRdb's copy has only in-frame clones and lacks some. Here the sample spans about 130,000 clones, approximately 84% being singletons. This sequence was found in a man aged 18-30 years in good health. The sequencing sample was made of blood.

The CDR3 protein is CASSLGQLLYNEQFF. The CDR3 bases are TGCGCCAGCAGCTTGGGACAGTTGCTTTACAATGAGCAGTTCTTC. The chain combines TRBV5-1 with TRBJ2-1; tentatively, D is TRBD1 (5 bases). In germline, CDR1 is SGHRS, CDR2 YFSETQ. The CDR3 totals 15 residues. Deletions cut 0 bases from V and 4 bases from J, with 11 bases between.